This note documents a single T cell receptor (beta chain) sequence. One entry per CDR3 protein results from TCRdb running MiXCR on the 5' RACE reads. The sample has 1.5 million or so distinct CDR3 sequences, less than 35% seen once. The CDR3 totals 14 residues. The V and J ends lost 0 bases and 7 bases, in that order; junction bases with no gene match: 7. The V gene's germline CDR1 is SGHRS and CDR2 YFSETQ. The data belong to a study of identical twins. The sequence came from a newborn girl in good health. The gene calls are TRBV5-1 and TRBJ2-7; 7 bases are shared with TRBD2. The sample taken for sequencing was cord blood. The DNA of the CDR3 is TGCGCCAGCAGCTTGGGACTAGCCGACGATGAGCAGTACTTC. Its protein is CASSLGLADDEQYF.